The entry below gives a single TCR beta chain sequence along with its context. Original processing notes: Estimates of nucleated cell counts were drawn from the amplification of reference gene primers. The protocol was immunoSEQ multiplex PCR, while the TCRdb copy is restricted to in-frame clones and leaves out a portion. V and J calls plus clone size are reproduced from that table; the DNA served to infer D and trimming. The sample records tens of thousands of clones, 87% being singletons. The V end was cut by 0 bases, the J end by 7 bases, with 12 bases between. The CDR3 runs 15 residues. The germline V gene has CDR1 MGHRA and CDR2 YSYEKL. This sample is part of a study of blood T cell repertoires in COVID-19. Study-level background: Material from acute and convalescent COVID-19 was sourced from the United States, Italy and Spain. The analysed material was cDNA or gDNA that came from T cells, B-cell-depleted T cells, or PBMCs.

This chain links TRBV4-1 with TRBJ1-4; a possible D gene is TRBD1 (6 bases). The specimen was peripheral blood. The receptor was isolated from a human donor in a cohort sampled during active COVID-19. The CDR3 loop reads CASSQDPGGFEKLFF. The DNA for the CDR3 is TGCGCCAGCAGCCAAGATCCGGGGGGCTTTGAAAAACTGTTTTTT.